The TCR beta chain described here comes from a study of shared clonotypes between healthy human individuals. This clone occurred many times. The DNA input per sorted-subset replicate PCR was approximately 210 ng, corresponding to around 30,000 T cell genomes. Authors' analysis steps: In the immunoSEQ data, sequences were junction-only and lacked quality scores, so filtering differed. Sequencing used immunoSEQ multiplex PCR; TCRdb keeps in-frame clones, though not all of them. That table is the source of V, J and clone size, and D and trimming were worked out from the DNA. Here the sample spans 640,000 or so clones, about two thirds being singletons. Germline CDR1 reads SGHNT; CDR2 reads YYREEE (reference sequence). The CDR3 totals 15 residues. With 4 bases clipped from V and 6 bases from J, the junction kept 12 bases outside the gene matches. The authors divided CD4+ cells into CD45RA+ naive and CD45RA-negative memory subsets.

The gene calls are TRBV5-4 and TRBJ2-7, with 8 bases lining up with TRBD2. What was sequenced was memory CD4+ T cells sorted from blood. Regarding subset: CD45RA-negative fraction. The receptor was isolated from a woman in her twenties or thirties in good health. DNA of the CDR3: TGTGCCAGCAGCCGGACGGGACTAGTGAAGGGCGAGCAGTACTTC. Amino acid sequence: CASSRTGLVKGEQYF.